This T cell receptor (beta chain) was recorded in a study of blood T cell repertoires in COVID-19. Assay used: immunoSEQ multiplex PCR; TCRdb lists only in-frame clones, some missing. The sample contains about 200,000 clones, roughly 85% of which appear only once. The TCR comes from a man aged 35-49 years who had recovered from COVID-19. The sequenced material came from PBMCs or T cells enriched from blood (not recorded which).

The DNA of the CDR3 is TGTGCCTGGAGGGGGACAGGGACGAACACTGAAGCTTTCTTT. Amino acid sequence: CAWRGTGTNTEAFF. The V call is TRBV30, the J call TRBJ1-1, with 9 bases lining up with TRBD1. V trimming: 3 bases; J trimming: 1 base; junction bases outside the gene matches: 3. Germline V gene sequence: CDR1 GTSNPN, CDR2 SVGIG (reference sequence). This CDR3 is 14 amino acids long.